This TCR beta chain stems from a study of graft-versus-host responses after intestinal transplantation. Turning to the study itself: Once they had received anti-thymocyte globulin induction, all recipients took tacrolimus and steroids for two to three years. General observations from the study: Maximum circulating GvH clone levels tracked with early post-transplant HvG decreases. GvH clones were found in recipient marrow; some appeared first in ileum or blood.

With some 200,000 irradiated, violet-dye-labeled stimulator cells, some 200,000 CFSE-labeled responder cells were plated. Post-reaction sorting isolated proliferating CFSE-low CD3+CD4+ and CD3+CD8+ responders. The assay was immunoSEQ multiplex PCR, and TCRdb's table has in-frame clones only and misses some. The sample yields about 7,400 clones, around 30% seen once. The CDR3 consists of 13 residues. Germline CDR1 and CDR2: SQVTM and ANQGSEA. Trimming removed 7 bases from V and 4 bases from J; junction bases left unmatched: 8. The chain combines TRBV29-1 with TRBJ2-7; 9 nucleotides line up with TRBD2. The TCR originated in a human patient who was an organ donor for intestinal transplantation. The starting material was alloreactive CD8+ T cells from a mixed lymphocyte reaction culture, obtained before transplantation. Noted subset: CFSE-low proliferating T cells sorted from approximately six-day pre-transplant mixed lymphocyte reaction (GvH or HvG direction). The chain's CDR3 is CSAVAGAEYEQYF. CDR3 sequence (DNA): TGCAGCGCTGTAGCGGGAGCCGAATACGAGCAGTACTTC.